This entry lists 13 T cell receptor beta chains sequenced from one sample in a study of cytomegalovirus exposure and HLA in healthy donors. The primer mix had 60 Vbeta and 13 Jbeta primers. The data were produced by immunoSEQ multiplex PCR, yet TCRdb's version contains in-frame clones alone and is incomplete. Altogether around 170,000 clones are present, roughly 71% being singletons, with the ten largest covering 1.5%. The sample was PBMCs. The receptor source for this set is a girl aged 5 to 17 in good health and CMV-seronegative.

The gene calls are TRBV4-1 and TRBJ2-7; 10 bases line up with TRBD1. Germline loops: CDR1 MGHRA, CDR2 YSYEKL. With V trimmed by 5 bases and J by 9 bases, 7 bases remained unmatched. The CDR3 is 13 amino acids. The CDR3 reads CASSSGTGDGQYF. DNA of the CDR3: TGCGCCAGCAGCAGCGGGACAGGGGATGGGCAGTACTTC.

This clone was seen only once. This chain uses TRBV7-3 with TRBJ1-2; weak D call: TRBD1 (5 bases). Germline CDR1 and CDR2: SGHTA and FQGTGA. This CDR3 region has 14 residues. The germline V and J ends were trimmed by 5 bases and 2 bases, with 12 bases remaining between them. As DNA, the CDR3 is TGTGCCAGCAGCCCAGACAGTGCGAACTATGGCTACACCTTC. This gives the protein CASSPDSANYGYTF.

V is TRBV9 and J is TRBJ2-1; the D is unclear. V was cut by 2 bases and J by 6 bases, with 9 bases left in between. Germline loops: CDR1 SGDLS, CDR2 YYNGEE. The CDR3 covers 13 residues. The CDR3 nucleotides are TGTGCCAGCAGCGTTATCCCGGGCAATGAGCAGTTCTTC. Protein product: CASSVIPGNEQFF. Together with reference TRBV9 and TRBJ2-1, the CDR3 gives the full variable domain: DSGVTQTPKHLITATGQRVTLRCSPRSGDLSVYWYQQSLDQGLQFLIQYYNGEERAKGNILERFSAQQFPDLHSELNLSSLELGDSALYFCASSVIPGNEQFFGPGTRLTVL.

The J gene is TRBJ1-2, the V gene TRBV25-1, with a tentative D call TRBD1 (6 bases). Trimming left V 3 bases short and J 0 bases short, with 14 bases between. Germline V CDR1 and CDR2: MGHDK, SYGVNS. This CDR3 region has 16 residues. DNA of the CDR3: TGTGCCAGCAGTGAGCCCGGGACACCGGCTAACTATGGCTACACCTTC. Its protein is CASSEPGTPANYGYTF.

This chain's CDR3 is CSAVGTKGSSGELFF. CDR3 coding DNA: TGCAGCGCCGTGGGGACTAAGGGGTCATCCGGGGAGCTGTTTTTT. The chain employs TRBV29-1 and TRBJ2-2; 7 nucleotides line up with TRBD2. Germline values: CDR1 SQVTM, CDR2 ANQGSEA. V lost 7 bases to trimming and J lost 6 bases; unmatched junction nucleotides: 14. This CDR3 has 15 amino acids.

This chain connects TRBV27 to TRBJ1-5; D is perhaps TRBD1 (5 bases). The V end was cut by 4 bases, the J end by 4 bases, with 8 bases between. The CDR3 sequence is 13 residues long. Germline CDR1 and CDR2: MNHEY and SMNVEV (reference sequence). Here the CDR3 DNA reads TGTGCCAGCAGTTCAGGGTGGAATCAGCCCCAGCATTTT. Translating it yields CASSSGWNQPQHF.

This clone was picked up one time. The chain is built from TRBV27 and TRBJ1-1; 10 bases map to TRBD1. Germline V gene sequence: CDR1 MNHEY, CDR2 SMNVEV (reference sequence). V dropped 5 bases and J dropped 0; count of bases not matched to a gene: 6. The CDR3 spans 16 residues. In DNA, the CDR3 is TGTGCCAGCAGTCTCGGGACAGGGGCCATGAACACTGAAGCTTTCTTT. Its protein product is CASSLGTGAMNTEAFF.

This clone was recorded only once. The chain uses TRBV13 and TRBJ2-7; 10 positions agree with TRBD2. This CDR3 spans 14 amino acids. The ends lost 5 bases at V and 6 bases at J; junction bases unmatched: 7. Germline CDR1 PRHDT, CDR2 FYEKMQ (reference sequence). The CDR3: CASSISGGAGEQYF. As DNA, the CDR3 is TGTGCCAGCAGCATCAGCGGGGGGGCTGGCGAGCAGTACTTC.

This clone was counted between two and nine times. In DNA, the CDR3 is TGCGCCAGCAGCTTGGATAGGGGATCTAACTATGGCTACACCTTC. It translates to CASSLDRGSNYGYTF. The chain employs TRBV5-1 and TRBJ1-2; possible D gene TRBD1, 5 bases. The CDR3 runs to 15 residues. V was trimmed by 0 bases and J by 0 bases, leaving 9 bases between them. From germline, CDR1 is SGHRS and CDR2 YFSETQ.

This chain joins TRBV30 and TRBJ1-1; D is ambiguous. The germline V gene has CDR1 GTSNPN and CDR2 SVGIG (reference sequence). Trimming removed 3 bases at V and 3 bases at J, with 17 bases between. This CDR3 has 15 residues. CDR3 region: CAWSPSPAVDTEAFF. Written as DNA, the CDR3 is TGTGCCTGGAGCCCCTCCCCGGCGGTAGACACTGAAGCTTTCTTT.

The chain employs TRBV5-4 and TRBJ2-5, with D unclear. Trimming pared 4 bases from V and 5 bases from J, leaving 12 bases between. Per the germline V gene, CDR1 is SGHNT and CDR2 is YYREEE (reference sequence). This CDR3 has 13 amino acids. CDR3 in DNA: TGTGCCAGCAGCCTGCGGTGGGTCGAGACCCAGTACTTC. Protein product: CASSLRWVETQYF.

A few counts support this clone. CDR3 DNA sequence: TGTGCCAGCAGCGACAGGGTCTATGGCTACACCTTC. Amino acids: CASSDRVYGYTF. The V call is TRBV13, the J call TRBJ1-2; 7 bases align to TRBD1. V shed 5 bases and J 4 bases; nucleotides not matched to a gene: 1. The CDR3 is made up of 12 amino acids. Germline lookup yields CDR1 PRHDT and CDR2 FYEKMQ (reference sequence).

This chain links TRBV4-1 with TRBJ1-2; D is ambiguous. Germline CDR1 MGHRA, CDR2 YSYEKL. The CDR3 is 18 residues long. Trimming removed 4 bases at V and 1 base at J, with 22 bases between. DNA of the CDR3: TGCGCCAGCAGCCGCCTATCAGGCCCGTTGATGAGTAACTATGGCTACACCTTC. It encodes CASSRLSGPLMSNYGYTF.